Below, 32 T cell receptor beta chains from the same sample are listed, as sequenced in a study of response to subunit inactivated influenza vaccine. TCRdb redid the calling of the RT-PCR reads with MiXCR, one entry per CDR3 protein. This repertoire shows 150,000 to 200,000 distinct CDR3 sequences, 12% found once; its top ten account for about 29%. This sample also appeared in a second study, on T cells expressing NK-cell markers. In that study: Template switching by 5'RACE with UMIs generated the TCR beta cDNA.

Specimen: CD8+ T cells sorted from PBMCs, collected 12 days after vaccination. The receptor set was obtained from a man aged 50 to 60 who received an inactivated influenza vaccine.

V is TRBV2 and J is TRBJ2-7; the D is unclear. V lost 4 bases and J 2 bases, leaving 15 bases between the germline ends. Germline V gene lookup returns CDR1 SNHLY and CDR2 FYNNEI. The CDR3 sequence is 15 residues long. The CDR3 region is CASSGSPHGPYEQYF. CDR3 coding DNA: TGTGCCAGCAGTGGATCCCCCCATGGCCCCTACGAGCAGTACTTC.

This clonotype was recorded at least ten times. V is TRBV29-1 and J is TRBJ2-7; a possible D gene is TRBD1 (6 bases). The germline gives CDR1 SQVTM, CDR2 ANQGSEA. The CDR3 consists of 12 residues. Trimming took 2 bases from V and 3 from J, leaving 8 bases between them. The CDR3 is CSVEIRGYEQYF. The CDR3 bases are TGCAGCGTTGAAATCAGGGGCTACGAGCAGTACTTC.

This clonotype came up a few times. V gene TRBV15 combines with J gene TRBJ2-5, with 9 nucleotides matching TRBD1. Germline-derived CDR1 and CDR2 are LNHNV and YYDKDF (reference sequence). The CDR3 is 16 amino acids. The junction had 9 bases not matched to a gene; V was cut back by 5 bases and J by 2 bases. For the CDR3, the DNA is TGTGCCACCAGCTTAGACAGGGGGTTTAGGCAAGAGACCCAGTACTTC. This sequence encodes CATSLDRGFRQETQYF.

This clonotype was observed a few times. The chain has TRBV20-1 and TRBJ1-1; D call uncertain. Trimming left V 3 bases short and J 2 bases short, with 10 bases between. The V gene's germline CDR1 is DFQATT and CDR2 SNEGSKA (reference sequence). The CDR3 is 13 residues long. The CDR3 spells CSARDGVNTEAFF. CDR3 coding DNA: TGCAGTGCTAGGGACGGGGTTAACACTGAAGCTTTCTTT.

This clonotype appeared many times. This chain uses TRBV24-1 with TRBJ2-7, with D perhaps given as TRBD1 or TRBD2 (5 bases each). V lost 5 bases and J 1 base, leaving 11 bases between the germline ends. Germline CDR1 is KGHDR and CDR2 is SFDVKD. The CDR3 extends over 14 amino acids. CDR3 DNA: TGTGCCACCAGTGGGGACGGATATTCCTACGAGCAGTACTTC. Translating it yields CATSGDGYSYEQYF.

The CDR3 DNA reads TGTGCCAGCAGCCAAGAACGGGGAAATGGGCCCAACTACGAGCAGTACTTC. This codes for CASSQERGNGPNYEQYF. This sequence joins TRBV3-1 and TRBJ2-7, with TRBD2 as a possible D gene (5 bases). In germline, CDR1 is LGHDT, CDR2 YNNKEL (reference sequence). The CDR3 has 17 amino acids. Trimming stripped 0 bases from V and 3 bases from J, with 18 bases between.

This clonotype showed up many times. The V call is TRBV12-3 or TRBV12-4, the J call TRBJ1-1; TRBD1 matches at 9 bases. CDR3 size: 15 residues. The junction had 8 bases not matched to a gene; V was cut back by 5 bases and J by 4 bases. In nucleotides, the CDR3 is TGTGCCAGCAGTCCGGACGGACAGGGGACCACTGAAGCTTTCTTT. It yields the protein CASSPDGQGTTEAFF.

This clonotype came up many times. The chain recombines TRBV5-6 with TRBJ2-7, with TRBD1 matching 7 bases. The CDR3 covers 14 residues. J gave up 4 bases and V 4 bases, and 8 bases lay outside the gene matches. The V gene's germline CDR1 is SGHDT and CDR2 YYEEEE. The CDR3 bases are TGTGCCAGCAGCCTGGCGACAGGGAGTTACGAGCAGTACTTC. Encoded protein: CASSLATGSYEQYF.

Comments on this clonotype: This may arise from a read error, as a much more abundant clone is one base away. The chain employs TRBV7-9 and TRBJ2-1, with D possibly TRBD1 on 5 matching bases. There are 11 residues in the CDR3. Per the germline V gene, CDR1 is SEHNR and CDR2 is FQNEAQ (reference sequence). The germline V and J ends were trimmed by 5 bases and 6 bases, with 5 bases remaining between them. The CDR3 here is CASSDSNEQFF. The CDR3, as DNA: TGTGCCAGCAGCGACAGCAATGAGCAGTTCTTC.

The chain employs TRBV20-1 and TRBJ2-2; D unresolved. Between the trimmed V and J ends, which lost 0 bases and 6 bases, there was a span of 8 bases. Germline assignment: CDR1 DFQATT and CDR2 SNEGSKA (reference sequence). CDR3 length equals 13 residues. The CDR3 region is CSARELRAGELFF. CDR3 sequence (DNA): TGCAGTGCTAGAGAGCTAAGGGCCGGGGAGCTGTTTTTT.

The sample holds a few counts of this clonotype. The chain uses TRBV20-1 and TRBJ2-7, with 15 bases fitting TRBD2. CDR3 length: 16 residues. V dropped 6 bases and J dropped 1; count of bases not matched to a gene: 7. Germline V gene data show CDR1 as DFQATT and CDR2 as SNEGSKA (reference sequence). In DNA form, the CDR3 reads TGCAGTGCCCCGGGGACTAGCGGGGGGAGGTCCTACGAGCAGTACTTC. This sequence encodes CSAPGTSGGRSYEQYF.

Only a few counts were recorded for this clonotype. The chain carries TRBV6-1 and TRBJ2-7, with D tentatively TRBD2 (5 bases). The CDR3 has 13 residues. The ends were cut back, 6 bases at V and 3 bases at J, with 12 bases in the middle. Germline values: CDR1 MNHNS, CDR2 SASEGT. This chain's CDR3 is CASRAGINYEQYF. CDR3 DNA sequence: TGTGCCAGCAGGGCGGGTATCAACTACGAGCAGTACTTC.

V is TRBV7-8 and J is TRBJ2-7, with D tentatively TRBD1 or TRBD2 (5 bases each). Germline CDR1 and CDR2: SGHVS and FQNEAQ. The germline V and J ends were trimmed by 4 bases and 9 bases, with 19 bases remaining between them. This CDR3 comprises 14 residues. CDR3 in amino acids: CASSSNRDPTGQYF. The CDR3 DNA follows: TGTGCCAGCAGCTCAAACCGGGACCCTACCGGGCAGTACTTC. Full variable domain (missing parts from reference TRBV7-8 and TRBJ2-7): GAGVSQSPRYKVAKRGQDVALRCDPISGHVSLFWYQQALGQGPEFLTYFQNEAQLDKSGLPSDRFFAERPEGSVSTLKIQRTQQEDSAVYLCASSSNRDPTGQYFGPGTRLTVT.

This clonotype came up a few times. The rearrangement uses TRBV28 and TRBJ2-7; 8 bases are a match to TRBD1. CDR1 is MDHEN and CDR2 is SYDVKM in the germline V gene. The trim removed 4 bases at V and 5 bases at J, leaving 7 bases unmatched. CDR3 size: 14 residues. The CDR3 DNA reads TGTGCCAGCAGTTCGACAGGGGTTTTGGACGAGCAGTACTTC. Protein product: CASSSTGVLDEQYF.

The DNA for the CDR3 is TGTGCCATCAGTGCGGGGGGATCGGGGGCCAACGTCCTGACTTTC. Amino acid sequence: CAISAGGSGANVLTF. This chain joins TRBV10-3 and TRBJ2-6; 7 bases are a match to TRBD2. The CDR3 sequence is 15 residues long. The trim removed 4 bases at V and 4 bases at J, leaving 4 bases unmatched. Germline-derived CDR1 and CDR2 are ENHRY and SYGVKD.

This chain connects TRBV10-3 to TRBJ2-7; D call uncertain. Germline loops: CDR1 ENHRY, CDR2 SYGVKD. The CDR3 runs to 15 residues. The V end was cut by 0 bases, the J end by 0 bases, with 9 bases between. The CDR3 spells CAISESGQSSYEQYF. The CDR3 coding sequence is TGTGCCATCAGTGAGTCGGGTCAGTCCTCCTACGAGCAGTACTTC.

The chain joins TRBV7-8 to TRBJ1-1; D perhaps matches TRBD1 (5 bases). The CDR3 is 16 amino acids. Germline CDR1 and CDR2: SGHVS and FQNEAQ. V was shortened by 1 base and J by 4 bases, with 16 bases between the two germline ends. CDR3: CASSLVTGQRGTEAFF. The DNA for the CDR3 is TGTGCCAGCAGCTTAGTAACGGGCCAAAGGGGCACTGAAGCTTTCTTT.

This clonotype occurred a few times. This CDR3 is CAISDRDRAGANVLTF. Written as DNA, the CDR3 is TGTGCCATCAGTGACCGAGACAGGGCTGGGGCCAACGTCCTGACTTTC. V gene TRBV10-3 combines with J gene TRBJ2-6, with 7 positions matching TRBD1. The ends lost 3 bases at V and 2 bases at J; junction bases unmatched: 4. Germline V gene sequence: CDR1 ENHRY, CDR2 SYGVKD. There are 16 residues in the CDR3.

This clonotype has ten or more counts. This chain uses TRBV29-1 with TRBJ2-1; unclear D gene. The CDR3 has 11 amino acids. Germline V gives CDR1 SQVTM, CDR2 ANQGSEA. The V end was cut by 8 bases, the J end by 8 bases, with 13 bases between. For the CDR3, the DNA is TGCAGCACTAATCTGGGTTATGAGCAGTTCTTC. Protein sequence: CSTNLGYEQFF.

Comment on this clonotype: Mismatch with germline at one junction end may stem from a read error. The CDR3 protein is CASSIGVSLGAQDTQYF. The CDR3, as DNA: TGTGCCAGCAGCATCGGCGTCAGCCTCGGGGCTCAAGATACCCAGTACTTC. The rearrangement joins TRBV9 to TRBJ2-5; D is tentatively TRBD1 or TRBD2 (5 bases each). The CDR3 length is 17 residues. Germline-derived CDR1 and CDR2 are SGDLS and YYNGEE.

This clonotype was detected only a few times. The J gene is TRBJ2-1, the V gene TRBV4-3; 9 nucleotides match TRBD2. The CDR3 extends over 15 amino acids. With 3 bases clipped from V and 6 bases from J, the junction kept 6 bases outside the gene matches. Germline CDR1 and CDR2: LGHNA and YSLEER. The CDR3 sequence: CASSHLREGPNEQFF. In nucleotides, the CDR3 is TGCGCCAGCAGCCATTTGCGGGAGGGGCCCAATGAGCAGTTCTTC.

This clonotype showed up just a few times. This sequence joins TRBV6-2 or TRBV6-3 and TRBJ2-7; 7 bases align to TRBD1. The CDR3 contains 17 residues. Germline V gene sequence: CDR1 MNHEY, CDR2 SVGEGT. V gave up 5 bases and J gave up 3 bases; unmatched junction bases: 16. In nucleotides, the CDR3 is TGTGCCAGCAGTGCAACCCCGGGGACAGAGAGCTTCTACGAGCAGTACTTC. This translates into CASSATPGTESFYEQYF.

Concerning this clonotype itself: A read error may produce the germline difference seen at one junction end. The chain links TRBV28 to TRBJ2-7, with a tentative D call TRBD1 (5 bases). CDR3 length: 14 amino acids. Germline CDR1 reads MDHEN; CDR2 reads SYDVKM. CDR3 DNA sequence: TGTGCCAGCAGTTTCGGCGACACAGGATCCAGCCCCTTCTTC. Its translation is CASSFGDTGSSPFF.

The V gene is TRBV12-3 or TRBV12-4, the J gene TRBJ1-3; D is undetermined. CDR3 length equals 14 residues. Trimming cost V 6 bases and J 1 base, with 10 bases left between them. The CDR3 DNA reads TGTGCCAGCAGCTTTCAGGAATCTGGAAACACCATATATTTT. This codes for CASSFQESGNTIYF.

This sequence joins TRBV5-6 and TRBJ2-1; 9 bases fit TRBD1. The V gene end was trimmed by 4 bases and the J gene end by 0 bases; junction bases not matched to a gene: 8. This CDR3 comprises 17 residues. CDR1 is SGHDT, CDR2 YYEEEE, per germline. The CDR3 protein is CASSHSGTGFSYNEQFF. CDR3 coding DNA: TGTGCCAGCAGCCACTCCGGGACAGGGTTCTCCTACAATGAGCAGTTCTTC.

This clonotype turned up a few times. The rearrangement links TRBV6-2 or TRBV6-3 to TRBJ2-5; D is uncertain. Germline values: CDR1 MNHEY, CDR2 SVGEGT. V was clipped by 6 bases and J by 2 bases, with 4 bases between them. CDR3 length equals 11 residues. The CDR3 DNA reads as TGTGCCAGCAGAACACAAGAGACCCAGTACTTC. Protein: CASRTQETQYF.

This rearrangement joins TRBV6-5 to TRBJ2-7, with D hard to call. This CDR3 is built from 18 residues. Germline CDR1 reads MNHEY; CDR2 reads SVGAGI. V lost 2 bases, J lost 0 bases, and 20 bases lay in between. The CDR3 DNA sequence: TGTGCCAGCAGTTACGATGGAAGTGGCAGACTCTCCTCCTACGAGCAGTACTTC. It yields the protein CASSYDGSGRLSSYEQYF.

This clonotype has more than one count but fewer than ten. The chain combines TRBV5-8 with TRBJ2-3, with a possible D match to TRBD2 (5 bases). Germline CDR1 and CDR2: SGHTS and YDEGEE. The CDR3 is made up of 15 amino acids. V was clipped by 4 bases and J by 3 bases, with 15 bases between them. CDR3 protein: CASSRRDPRTDTQYF. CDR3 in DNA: TGTGCCAGCAGCCGTCGGGATCCGCGGACAGATACGCAGTATTTT.

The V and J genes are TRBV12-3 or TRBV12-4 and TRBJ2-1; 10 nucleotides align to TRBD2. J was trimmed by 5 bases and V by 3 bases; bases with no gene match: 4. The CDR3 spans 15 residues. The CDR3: CASSFAGLADNEQFF. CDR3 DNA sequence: TGTGCCAGCAGTTTTGCTGGACTAGCGGACAATGAGCAGTTCTTC.

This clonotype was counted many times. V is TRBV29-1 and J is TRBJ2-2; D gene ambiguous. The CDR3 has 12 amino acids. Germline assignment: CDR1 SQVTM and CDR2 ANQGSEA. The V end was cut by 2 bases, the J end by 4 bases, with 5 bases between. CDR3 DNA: TGCAGCGTTGAACCCCGCACCGGGGAGCTGTTTTTT. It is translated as CSVEPRTGELFF.

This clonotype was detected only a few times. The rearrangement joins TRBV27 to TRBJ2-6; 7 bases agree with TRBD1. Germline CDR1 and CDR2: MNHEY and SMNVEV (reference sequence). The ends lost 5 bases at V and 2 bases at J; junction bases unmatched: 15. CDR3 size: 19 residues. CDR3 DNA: TGTGCCAGCAGTGTCTTGGGCAGGGGGAGCCTTCCTGGGGCCAACGTCCTGACTTTC. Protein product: CASSVLGRGSLPGANVLTF.

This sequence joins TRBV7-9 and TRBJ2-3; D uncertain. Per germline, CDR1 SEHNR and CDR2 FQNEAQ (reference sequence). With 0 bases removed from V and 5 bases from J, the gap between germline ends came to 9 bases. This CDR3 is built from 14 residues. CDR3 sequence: CASSLADGLDTQYF. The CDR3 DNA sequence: TGTGCCAGCAGCTTAGCGGATGGGTTAGATACGCAGTATTTT.